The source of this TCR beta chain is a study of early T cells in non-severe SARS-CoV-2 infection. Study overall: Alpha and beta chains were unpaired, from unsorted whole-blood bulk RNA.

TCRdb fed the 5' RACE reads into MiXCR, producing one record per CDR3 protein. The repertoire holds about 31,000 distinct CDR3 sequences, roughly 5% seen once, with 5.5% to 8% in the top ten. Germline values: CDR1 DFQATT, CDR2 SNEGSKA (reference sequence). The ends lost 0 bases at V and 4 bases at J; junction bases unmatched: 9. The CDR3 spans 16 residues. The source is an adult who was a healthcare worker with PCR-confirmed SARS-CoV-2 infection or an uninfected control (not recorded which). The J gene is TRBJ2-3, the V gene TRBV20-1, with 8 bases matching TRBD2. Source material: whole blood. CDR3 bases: TGCAGTGCTAGAGATCTTGGCGGGAGGTATCCAGATACGCAGTATTTT. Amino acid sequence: CSARDLGGRYPDTQYF.